A single sample gave rise to the 30 T cell receptor beta chains below, sequenced in a study of cytomegalovirus exposure and HLA in healthy donors. PCR amplification relied on 60 Vbeta primers (plus 13 Jbeta primers). TCRdb's copy holds only in-frame clones and misses some; the assay was immunoSEQ multiplex PCR. Its clone listing holds about 54,000 clones. Input material: PBMCs. The receptors shown here come from a woman in her 40s in good health and CMV-seronegative.

This rearrangement joins TRBV5-1 to TRBJ2-7; D is perhaps TRBD1 (6 bases). Trimming left V 4 bases short and J 1 base short, with 12 bases between. The CDR3 spans 14 residues. Germline-derived CDR1 and CDR2 are SGHRS and YFSETQ. The CDR3, as DNA: TGCGCCAGCAGCCAACAGGGAGATTCCTACGAGCAGTACTTC. Translating gives CASSQQGDSYEQYF.

This sequence joins TRBV6-1 and TRBJ2-1; 7 bases line up with TRBD1. CDR3 length: 16 amino acids. Germline trimming cut 1 base from V and 0 bases from J; bases unmatched to any gene: 3. CDR1 is MNHNS and CDR2 is SASEGT in the germline V gene. CDR3 residues: CASSEEHRGSYNEQFF. In nucleotides, the CDR3 is TGTGCCAGCAGTGAAGAACACAGGGGCTCCTACAATGAGCAGTTCTTC.

The V gene is TRBV5-1, the J gene TRBJ1-3, with 7 positions matching TRBD1. J gave up 4 bases and V 4 bases, and 5 bases lay outside the gene matches. CDR3 length: 14 amino acids. Germline V gene lookup returns CDR1 SGHRS and CDR2 YFSETQ. CDR3: CASSEQGQGNTIYF. CDR3 DNA sequence: TGCGCCAGCAGCGAACAGGGACAGGGAAACACCATATATTTT.

The rearrangement joins TRBV18 to TRBJ1-3, with 7 bases aligning to TRBD1. The CDR3 sequence is 16 residues long. Germline V CDR1 and CDR2: KGHSH, LQKENI. V lost 0 bases to trimming and J lost 0 bases; unmatched junction nucleotides: 2. The chain's CDR3 is CASSPPNRGSGNTIYF. For the CDR3, the DNA is TGTGCCAGCTCACCACCGAACAGGGGCTCTGGAAACACCATATATTTT.

The rearrangement uses TRBV19 and TRBJ1-2; 9 positions match TRBD1. The germline V gene encodes CDR1 LNHDA and CDR2 SQIVND (reference sequence). The V and J ends lost 2 bases and 8 bases, in that order; junction bases with no gene match: 9. This CDR3 is 15 amino acids long. The CDR3 DNA reads TGTGCCAGTAGTATACCTTCGGGACAGGGTGGAGGCTACACCTTC. Its protein is CASSIPSGQGGGYTF.

The chain recombines TRBV14 with TRBJ2-2; TRBD2 matches 12 bases. Germline values: CDR1 SGHDN, CDR2 FVKESK. The V and J ends lost 0 bases and 4 bases, in that order; junction bases with no gene match: 6. This CDR3 spans 18 amino acids. The CDR3 spells CASSQDRGLAGRTGELFF. CDR3 DNA sequence: TGTGCCAGCAGCCAAGATCGGGGACTAGCGGGTCGCACCGGGGAGCTGTTTTTT.

The rearrangement links TRBV7-3 to TRBJ2-1; D possibly corresponds to TRBD1 (6 bases). Deletions cut 5 bases from V and 7 bases from J, with 12 bases between. Germline lookup yields CDR1 SGHTA and CDR2 FQGTGA. CDR3 size: 13 residues. CDR3 in DNA: TGTGCCAGCAGCCTACAGGGAAGGAATGAGCAGTTCTTC. Its protein is CASSLQGRNEQFF.

This chain links TRBV7-9 with TRBJ2-7; maybe TRBD2 (6 bases). Trimming removed 4 bases from V and 2 bases from J, with 12 bases in between. Germline lookup yields CDR1 SEHNR and CDR2 FQNEAQ (reference sequence). The CDR3 is made up of 14 amino acids. The CDR3 DNA is TGTGCCAGCAGCTCGGGACTCCTACCCTACGAGCAGTACTTC. This translates into CASSSGLLPYEQYF. The entire variable domain, with the rest obtained from reference TRBV7-9 and TRBJ2-7, is as follows: DTGVSQNPRHKITKRGQNVTFRCDPISEHNRLYWYRQTLGQGPEFLTYFQNEAQLEKSRLLSDRFSAERPKGSFSTLEIQRTEQGDSAMYLCASSSGLLPYEQYFGPGTRLTVT.

This sequence joins TRBV5-1 and TRBJ1-2, with 9 nucleotides matching TRBD1. CDR1 and CDR2 from the germline V gene are SGHRS and YFSETQ. V dropped 0 bases and J dropped 8; count of bases not matched to a gene: 5. The CDR3 contains 14 residues. CDR3 nucleotides: TGCGCCAGCAGCTTGGATGGGACAGGGTGGGGCTACACCTTC. Protein sequence: CASSLDGTGWGYTF.

The V call is TRBV7-6, the J call TRBJ2-3; TRBD2 matches at 11 bases. J gave up 5 bases and V 5 bases, and 3 bases lay outside the gene matches. This CDR3 is 14 amino acids long. Germline V gene lookup returns CDR1 SGHVS and CDR2 FNYEAQ. The CDR3 region has the DNA TGTGCCAGCAGCCTCGGACTAGCGGGAGATACGCAGTATTTT. Its translation is CASSLGLAGDTQYF.

The genes are TRBV30 and TRBJ1-5; D perhaps matches TRBD1 (6 bases). The CDR3 runs 14 residues. Germline V gives CDR1 GTSNPN, CDR2 SVGIG (reference sequence). Trimming pared 1 base from V and 7 bases from J, leaving 14 bases between. The CDR3 sequence: CAWSASQGNQPQHF. CDR3 in DNA: TGTGCCTGGAGTGCGTCTCAGGGGAACCAGCCCCAGCATTTT. Full variable domain (rest looked up from reference TRBV30 and TRBJ1-5): SQTIHQWPATLVQPVGSPLSLECTVEGTSNPNLYWYRQAAGRGLQLLFYSVGIGQISSEVPQNLSASRPQDRQFILSSKKLLLSDSGFYLCAWSASQGNQPQHFGDGTRLSIL.

This chain uses TRBV19 with TRBJ2-2; 9 bases are a match to TRBD2. V lost 11 bases, J lost 4 bases, and 8 bases stayed unmatched. The CDR3 totals 14 residues. Germline V lookup: CDR1 LNHDA, CDR2 SQIVND (reference sequence). The CDR3 sequence: CAVYSGLATGELFF. The CDR3 region has the DNA TGTGCCGTTTATTCGGGACTAGCCACCGGGGAGCTGTTTTTT. Full variable domain (missing parts from reference TRBV19 and TRBJ2-2): DGGITQSPKYLFRKEGQNVTLSCEQNLNHDAMYWYRQDPGQGLRLIYYSQIVNDFQKGDIAEGYSVSREKKESFPLTVTSAQKNPTAFYLCAVYSGLATGELFFGEGSRLTVL.

The gene calls are TRBV4-3 and TRBJ2-1, with 8 bases aligning to TRBD2. The junction had 3 bases not matched to a gene; V was cut back by 8 bases and J by 3 bases. The CDR3 loop spans 13 amino acids. The germline CDR1 and CDR2 sequences are LGHNA and YSLEER. CDR3 sequence (DNA): TGCGCCAGCGGACTAGCACTCTACAATGAGCAGTTCTTC. Translating gives CASGLALYNEQFF.

The V gene is TRBV7-2, the J gene TRBJ1-2; TRBD1 might be the D (5 bases). There are 12 residues in the CDR3. Per germline, CDR1 SGHTA and CDR2 FQGNSA. Deletions cut 5 bases from V and 5 bases from J, with 9 bases between. The CDR3, as DNA: TGTGCCAGCAGCCCGGGGGGGTATGGCTACACCTTC. Its translation is CASSPGGYGYTF.

The chain has TRBV28 and TRBJ1-4; 8 bases match TRBD1. The CDR3 consists of 14 residues. Germline-derived CDR1 and CDR2 are MDHEN and SYDVKM. Trimming at V came to 7 bases and at J to 6 bases, leaving 7 bases not matched to a gene. CDR3 sequence (DNA): TGTGCCAGCACCTCGGACAGGGACGATGAAAAACTGTTTTTT. It codes for CASTSDRDDEKLFF. The whole variable domain, remainder taken from reference TRBV28 and TRBJ1-4, is DVKVTQSSRYLVKRTGEKVFLECVQDMDHENMFWYRQDPGLGLRLIYFSYDVKMKEKGDIPEGYSVSREKKERFSLILESASTNQTSMYLCASTSDRDDEKLFFGSGTQLSVL.

The rearrangement links TRBV30 to TRBJ1-2; D is possibly TRBD1 (6 bases). The ends were cut back, 4 bases at V and 2 bases at J, with 14 bases in the middle. CDR3 length equals 14 residues. From germline, CDR1 is GTSNPN and CDR2 SVGIG (reference sequence). This CDR3 is CAWTEGVSNYGYTF. The DNA of the CDR3 is TGTGCCTGGACCGAGGGGGTCTCCAACTATGGCTACACCTTC.

J is TRBJ2-5 and V is TRBV7-2; 10 bases map to TRBD1. The CDR3 consists of 15 residues. Germline V gives CDR1 SGHTA, CDR2 FQGNSA. The V gene end was trimmed by 5 bases and the J gene end by 2 bases; junction bases not matched to a gene: 5. CDR3: CASSPDRGSQETQYF. The CDR3 DNA reads TGTGCCAGCAGCCCGGACAGGGGGAGTCAAGAGACCCAGTACTTC.

The genes are TRBV15 and TRBJ2-3; 9 bases align to TRBD2. V lost 5 bases to trimming and J lost 4 bases; unmatched junction nucleotides: 10. Germline V gives CDR1 LNHNV, CDR2 YYDKDF (reference sequence). This CDR3 spans 16 amino acids. Here the CDR3 DNA reads TGTGCCACCAGCGCCGGACTAGCGACGGAAGCAGATACGCAGTATTTT. Residues: CATSAGLATEADTQYF.

The gene calls are TRBV5-1 and TRBJ2-2, with a tentative D call TRBD1 (5 bases). This CDR3 contains 14 residues. Germline CDR1 is SGHRS and CDR2 is YFSETQ. V lost 6 bases to trimming and J lost 0 bases, with 9 bases between them. CDR3 sequence: CASKSGSNTGELFF. Written as DNA, the CDR3 is TGCGCCAGCAAATCAGGGTCGAACACCGGGGAGCTGTTTTTT. Supplemented by reference TRBV5-1 and TRBJ2-2, the full variable domain reads KAGVTQTPRYLIKTRGQQVTLSCSPISGHRSVSWYQQTPGQGLQFLFEYFSETQRNKGNFPGRFSGRQFSNSRSEMNVSTLELGDSALYLCASKSGSNTGELFFGEGSRLTVL.

The rearrangement joins TRBV5-1 to TRBJ2-3, with 9 positions matching TRBD1. Germline V gene lookup returns CDR1 SGHRS and CDR2 YFSETQ. This CDR3 comprises 16 residues. V shed 0 bases and J 7 bases; nucleotides not matched to a gene: 9. CDR3 loop: CASSLVGTGLANTQYF. CDR3 DNA sequence: TGCGCCAGCAGCTTGGTCGGGACAGGGTTGGCGAATACGCAGTATTTT.

The gene calls are TRBV7-9 and TRBJ2-5; TRBD2 matches at 16 bases. The CDR3 is 15 residues long. V lost 5 bases to trimming and J lost 5 bases; unmatched junction nucleotides: 2. Germline CDR1 SEHNR, CDR2 FQNEAQ (reference sequence). CDR3 amino acids: CASSRGLAGGETQYF. The CDR3 nucleotides read TGTGCCAGCAGCCGGGGACTAGCGGGAGGGGAGACCCAGTACTTC.

The V gene is TRBV5-4, the J gene TRBJ2-3; maybe TRBD1 (6 bases). Trimming took off 1 base at V and 5 bases at J, with 14 bases between the two ends. This CDR3 contains 15 residues. CDR1 is SGHNT, CDR2 YYREEE, per germline (reference sequence). The CDR3 DNA is TGTGCCAGCAGCTTGTCCGCAGGGGCTGGAGATACGCAGTATTTT. It translates to CASSLSAGAGDTQYF.

For the CDR3, the DNA is TGCAGCGGCATTGACAGGTTATCCAATGAGCAGTTCTTC. Its translation: CSGIDRLSNEQFF. The chain uses TRBV29-1 and TRBJ2-1; a possible D gene is TRBD1 (6 bases). The CDR3 spans 13 residues. V lost 7 bases and J 6 bases, leaving 16 bases between the germline ends. Germline values: CDR1 SQVTM, CDR2 ANQGSEA.

J is TRBJ2-5 and V is TRBV30; the match to TRBD2 covers 9 bases. The germline gives CDR1 GTSNPN, CDR2 SVGIG (reference sequence). The CDR3 is 14 residues long. Trimming cost V 1 base and J 5 bases; bases outside gene matches: 5. The CDR3 here is CAWSATAGGETQYF. The CDR3 nucleotides read TGTGCCTGGAGTGCCACAGCGGGGGGTGAGACCCAGTACTTC.

V gene TRBV5-1 combines with J gene TRBJ2-5, with TRBD2 matching over 8 bases. The V segment lost 1 base and the J segment 2 bases; nucleotides outside the gene matches: 7. Germline V gene sequence: CDR1 SGHRS, CDR2 YFSETQ. The CDR3 is made up of 16 amino acids. Here the CDR3 reads CASSLTGGAGQETQYF. The CDR3 DNA is TGCGCCAGCAGCTTGACCGGGGGGGCGGGGCAAGAGACCCAGTACTTC. Together with reference TRBV5-1 and TRBJ2-5, the CDR3 gives the full variable domain: KAGVTQTPRYLIKTRGQQVTLSCSPISGHRSVSWYQQTPGQGLQFLFEYFSETQRNKGNFPGRFSGRQFSNSRSEMNVSTLELGDSALYLCASSLTGGAGQETQYFGPGTRLLVL.

The V call is TRBV5-6, the J call TRBJ1-2, with 10 bases lining up with TRBD1. Germline assignment: CDR1 SGHDT and CDR2 YYEEEE. Trimming took 4 bases from V and 5 from J; bases not matched to a gene: 5. The CDR3 spans 14 residues. The CDR3 DNA reads as TGTGCCAGCAGCGTGGACAGGGGGGAATATGGCTACACCTTC. Translation gives CASSVDRGEYGYTF.

J is TRBJ2-3 and V is TRBV4-2, with TRBD2 matching over 11 bases. V shed 0 bases and J 4 bases; nucleotides not matched to a gene: 3. Germline CDR1 is LGHNA and CDR2 is YNFKEQ. The CDR3 sequence is 16 residues long. Here the CDR3 reads CASSQDLAGGSDTQYF. CDR3 nucleotides: TGTGCCAGCAGCCAAGACCTAGCGGGGGGTTCAGATACGCAGTATTTT.

This chain joins TRBV1 and TRBJ2-7; TRBD1, the table's D call, lacks a check against the DNA. TRBV1 is annotated as a pseudogene. The CDR3 has 15 residues. CDR3 residues: CTSSLWDRGQGEQYF. CDR3 coding DNA: TGCACCAGCAGCCTTTGGGACAGGGGCCAGGGCGAGCAGTACTTC.

The rearrangement joins TRBV7-9 to TRBJ2-1; 11 bases are a match to TRBD2. V shed 1 base, J shed 6 bases, and the junction held 5 bases outside the gene matches. Per germline, CDR1 SEHNR and CDR2 FQNEAQ (reference sequence). The CDR3 is made up of 16 amino acids. Here the CDR3 reads CASSLVGSGGANEQFF. The CDR3 region has the DNA TGTGCCAGCAGCTTAGTGGGTAGCGGGGGGGCCAATGAGCAGTTCTTC.

The chain uses TRBV5-1 and TRBJ2-3, with D hard to call. Trimming stripped 0 bases from V and 4 bases from J, with 15 bases between. CDR3 length equals 16 residues. CDR1 SGHRS and CDR2 YFSETQ come from the germline V gene. The CDR3 sequence: CASSLESRPVADTQYF. CDR3 DNA: TGCGCCAGCAGCTTGGAGTCTAGACCCGTTGCAGATACGCAGTATTTT.